One and the same sample provided the 23 T cell receptor beta chains below, sequenced in a study of blood T cell repertoires in COVID-19. Clones were sequenced by immunoSEQ multiplex PCR, and TCRdb holds only the in-frame ones, with some missing. Counted here are about 300,000 clones, roughly 87% occurring once; the ten biggest clones make up around 6%. Material: PBMCs or T cells enriched from blood (not recorded which). These TCRs come from a woman aged 25-40 years who had recovered from COVID-19.

V is TRBV15 and J is TRBJ2-3; 12 bases are shared with TRBD2. The germline V gene has CDR1 LNHNV and CDR2 YYDKDF (reference sequence). The CDR3 extends over 21 amino acids. V gave up 9 bases and J gave up 8 bases; unmatched junction bases: 30. CDR3 DNA: TGTGCCACTCAACACGAAGGTCCCGGATGGCTAGCGGGGGGGCTTCTAGGTACGCAGTATTTT. Translated: CATQHEGPGWLAGGLLGTQYF. The whole variable domain, remainder taken from reference TRBV15 and TRBJ2-3, is DAMVIQNPRYQVTQFGKPVTLSCSQTLNHNVMYWYQQKSSQAPKLLFHYYDKDFNNEADTPDNFQSRRPNTSFCFLDIRSPGLGDTAMYLCATQHEGPGWLAGGLLGTQYFGPGTRLTVL.

There are a few counts of this clone. The rearrangement uses TRBV6-5 and TRBJ1-3; possible D gene TRBD1, 6 bases. The germline V and J ends were trimmed by 4 bases and 4 bases, with 8 bases remaining between them. Germline assignment: CDR1 MNHEY and CDR2 SVGAGI. This CDR3 comprises 13 residues. DNA for the CDR3: TGTGCCAGCAGTTCGGGGACAGGAAACACCATATATTTT. Amino acid sequence: CASSSGTGNTIYF.

The chain couples TRBV19 to TRBJ2-3; 9 nucleotides line up with TRBD2. V was pared by 3 bases and J by 2 bases, with 12 bases of the junction left unmatched. From germline, CDR1 is LNHDA and CDR2 SQIVND (reference sequence). This CDR3 contains 18 residues. Here the CDR3 DNA reads TGTGCCAGTAGTATCCTCCCTGGGGCTAGCGGGGTCACAGATACGCAGTATTTT. The encoded protein is CASSILPGASGVTDTQYF.

The V and J genes are TRBV5-6 and TRBJ2-5; tentative D call: TRBD2 (6 bases). The CDR3 sequence is 14 residues long. Germline values: CDR1 SGHDT, CDR2 YYEEEE. V shed 7 bases and J shed 4 bases, with 17 bases lying between them. The CDR3 region is CASATRGSRETQYF. CDR3 nucleotide sequence: TGTGCCAGCGCTACCCGGGGGTCTCGAGAGACCCAGTACTTC.

The gene calls are TRBV27 and TRBJ1-5; TRBD1 agrees at 9 bases. This CDR3 contains 14 residues. Germline CDR1 is MNHEY and CDR2 is SMNVEV (reference sequence). Trimming took 5 bases from V and 5 from J; bases not matched to a gene: 4. The CDR3 DNA reads as TGTGCCAGCAGTATACAGGGGGCCGATCAGCCCCAGCATTTT. Protein sequence: CASSIQGADQPQHF.

This clone was found a few times. V is TRBV30 and J is TRBJ1-3; 7 nucleotides line up with TRBD1. V lost 2 bases to trimming and J lost 4 bases; unmatched junction nucleotides: 8. Germline assignment: CDR1 GTSNPN and CDR2 SVGIG (reference sequence). CDR3 length: 15 residues. CDR3 in amino acids: CAWSRLGGQGNTIYF. The CDR3 DNA sequence: TGTGCCTGGAGTCGCCTAGGGGGCCAAGGAAACACCATATATTTT. The full variable domain, with the rest looked up from reference TRBV30 and TRBJ1-3, is SQTIHQWPATLVQPVGSPLSLECTVEGTSNPNLYWYRQAAGRGLQLLFYSVGIGQISSEVPQNLSASRPQDRQFILSSKKLLLSDSGFYLCAWSRLGGQGNTIYFGEGSWLTVV.

The V and J genes are TRBV19 and TRBJ1-2, with unresolved D. The ends were cut back, 0 bases at V and 3 bases at J, with 8 bases in the middle. The CDR3 is 14 amino acids. Germline V gene lookup returns CDR1 LNHDA and CDR2 SQIVND (reference sequence). For the CDR3, the DNA is TGTGCCAGTAGTATAGATAGTACGGACTATGGCTACACCTTC. Its protein product is CASSIDSTDYGYTF.

There are a few counts of this clone. The chain uses TRBV10-1 and TRBJ1-1; a weak D match, TRBD1 (6 bases). Between the trimmed V and J ends, which lost 4 bases and 0 bases, there was a span of 12 bases. The CDR3 consists of 15 residues. The germline V gene encodes CDR1 WNHNN and CDR2 SYGVQD (reference sequence). The CDR3 sequence: CASSGSRGLNTEAFF. The CDR3 DNA reads TGCGCCAGCAGTGGGTCCAGGGGTTTGAACACTGAAGCTTTCTTT.

This chain uses TRBV12-3 or TRBV12-4 with TRBJ2-3, with D possibly matching TRBD1 (6 bases). The CDR3 is 13 residues long. The V and J ends lost 5 bases and 6 bases respectively, with 12 bases between them. The DNA for the CDR3 is TGTGCCAGCAGTACAACAGGGTTGGATACGCAGTATTTT. Protein product: CASSTTGLDTQYF.

The chain employs TRBV19 and TRBJ2-3; the D is unclear. V dropped 5 bases and J dropped 0 bases, with 9 bases sitting between them. The CDR3 contains 14 residues. Germline V gene lookup returns CDR1 LNHDA and CDR2 SQIVND (reference sequence). The CDR3 bases are TGTGCCAGTAGTTTGGGCCTTAGCACAGATACGCAGTATTTT. This codes for CASSLGLSTDTQYF.

This chain links TRBV7-6 with TRBJ2-7; possible D gene TRBD2, 5 bases. Trimming left V 3 bases short and J 6 bases short, with 9 bases between. Germline V CDR1 and CDR2: SGHVS, FNYEAQ. CDR3 length: 12 amino acids. The CDR3 DNA is TGTGCCAGCAGCTTCGGGATTAGCGAGCAGTACTTC. The encoded protein is CASSFGISEQYF. The whole variable domain, remainder taken from reference TRBV7-6 and TRBJ2-7, is GAGVSQSPRYKVTKRGQDVALRCDPISGHVSLYWYRQALGQGPEFLTYFNYEAQQDKSGLPNDRFSAERPEGSISTLTIQRTEQRDSAMYRCASSFGISEQYFGPGTRLTVT.

V gene TRBV21-1 combines with J gene TRBJ2-3; TRBD2, the table's D call, lacks a check against the DNA. TRBV21-1 is tagged as a pseudogene. This CDR3 spans 16 amino acids. The CDR3 sequence is CASSKGSGGRKNTQYF. The CDR3 coding sequence is TGTGCCAGCAGCAAAGGCTCGGGGGGGCGGAAGAATACGCAGTATTTT.

The chain uses TRBV4-1 and TRBJ2-7, with 8 nucleotides matching TRBD2. The CDR3 runs 12 residues. Looked up from germline, CDR1 is MGHRA and CDR2 is YSYEKL. The ends lost 2 bases at V and 9 bases at J; junction bases unmatched: 3. The CDR3 is CASSQTGGRQYF. The CDR3, as DNA: TGCGCCAGCAGCCAAACGGGGGGGCGGCAGTACTTC.

The gene calls are TRBV7-9 and TRBJ2-3, with D possibly matching TRBD2 (5 bases). Looked up from germline, CDR1 is SEHNR and CDR2 is FQNEAQ (reference sequence). This CDR3 spans 15 amino acids. Between the trimmed V and J ends, which lost 5 bases and 0 bases, there was a span of 12 bases. This CDR3 reads CASSPTGKSTDTQYF. In DNA, the CDR3 is TGTGCCAGCAGCCCGACGGGGAAGAGCACAGATACGCAGTATTTT.

Comment on this clone: Other nucleotide sequences in the sample specify the same CDR3. The gene calls are TRBV7-2 and TRBJ2-7; 11 positions agree with TRBD1. The CDR3 covers 14 residues. Germline lookup yields CDR1 SGHTA and CDR2 FQGNSA. Trimming cost V 5 bases and J 2 bases; bases outside gene matches: 2. CDR3 bases: TGTGCCAGCAGCAAGGACAGGGGGCCCTACGAGCAGTACTTC. Protein product: CASSKDRGPYEQYF.

V usage is TRBV7-9 and J usage is TRBJ2-5, with 8 bases matching TRBD1. V shed 4 bases, J shed 7 bases, and the junction held 5 bases outside the gene matches. The V gene's germline CDR1 is SEHNR and CDR2 FQNEAQ (reference sequence). The CDR3 runs 13 residues. CDR3 nucleotides: TGTGCCAGCAGCTCGACAGGGGTTGCGACCCAGTACTTC. Protein sequence: CASSSTGVATQYF.

The rearrangement uses TRBV6-5 and TRBJ1-5; D is unclear. CDR3 size: 13 residues. The V gene's germline CDR1 is MNHEY and CDR2 SVGAGI. V was clipped by 2 bases and J by 14 bases, with 16 bases between them. The CDR3 nucleotides read TGTGCCAGCAGTTACCGGGCCCCCGGGCGGGAGCATTTT. As protein: CASSYRAPGREHF.

This sequence joins TRBV6-4 and TRBJ2-6; D is ambiguous. V was clipped by 4 bases and J by 7 bases, with 8 bases between them. The length of the CDR3 is 13 residues. Germline-derived CDR1 and CDR2 are MRHNA and SNTAGT. CDR3 nucleotide sequence: TGTGCCAGCAGTGTTAATCCTGCCAACGTCCTGACTTTC. Translation gives CASSVNPANVLTF.

The chain recombines TRBV7-3 with TRBJ2-2; possible D gene TRBD2, 6 bases. Germline-derived CDR1 and CDR2 are SGHTA and FQGTGA. The CDR3 is 13 residues long. Between the trimmed V and J ends, which lost 6 bases and 4 bases, there was a span of 9 bases. The CDR3 DNA sequence: TGTGCCAGCAGGGCGGGGCTCACCGGGGAGCTGTTTTTT. This gives the protein CASRAGLTGELFF.

The gene calls are TRBV29-1 and TRBJ1-2; D remains unclear. The germline gives CDR1 SQVTM, CDR2 ANQGSEA. The V and J ends lost 3 bases and 2 bases respectively, with 10 bases between them. CDR3 length: 13 amino acids. This chain's CDR3 is CSVDSDDNYGYTF. The CDR3 DNA sequence: TGCAGCGTTGACAGCGACGACAACTATGGCTACACCTTC.

The genes are TRBV7-9 and TRBJ1-1, with TRBD1 as a possible D gene (5 bases). The CDR3 runs 13 residues. V was cut by 2 bases and J by 7 bases, with 11 bases left in between. CDR1 SEHNR and CDR2 FQNEAQ come from the germline V gene (reference sequence). The CDR3 loop reads CASSLQQEGEAFF. CDR3 nucleotides: TGTGCCAGCAGCTTACAACAGGAAGGTGAAGCTTTCTTT.

This chain connects TRBV5-4 to TRBJ1-1; D gene unclear. Germline V gives CDR1 SGHNT, CDR2 YYREEE (reference sequence). V shed 0 bases and J shed 1 base, with 10 bases lying between them. CDR3 length: 15 residues. CDR3 amino acids: CASSLVSRPNTEAFF. CDR3 coding DNA: TGTGCCAGCAGCTTGGTGAGCAGGCCGAACACTGAAGCTTTCTTT. The full variable domain, in which reference TRBV5-4 and TRBJ1-1 provide the parts outside the CDR3, is ETGVTQSPTHLIKTRGQQVTLRCSSQSGHNTVSWYQQALGQGPQFIFQYYREEENGRGNFPPRFSGLQFPNYSSELNVNALELDDSALYLCASSLVSRPNTEAFFGQGTRLTVV.

The rearrangement uses TRBV19 and TRBJ1-2, with D possibly TRBD1 on 5 matching bases. The CDR3 runs 12 residues. Germline V gene data show CDR1 as LNHDA and CDR2 as SQIVND (reference sequence). V was pared by 7 bases and J by 7 bases, with 13 bases between. The CDR3 coding sequence is TGTGCCAGTATAGGCGGTAGGGGTGGCTACACCTTC. Amino acids: CASIGGRGGYTF.